This TCR beta chain was found in a study of T cell changes during pregnancy in multiple sclerosis. The data were produced by immunoSEQ multiplex PCR, yet TCRdb's version contains in-frame clones alone and is incomplete. Counted here are 70,000 to 95,000 clones, about 92% occurring once; the ten biggest clones make up more than 2.5%. This specimen consisted of peripheral blood, obtained in the second trimester of pregnancy. The receptor was isolated from a female donor with multiple sclerosis, enrolled in a pregnancy study.

The CDR3 region has the DNA TGTGCCAGCAGGGGGACAGGGGGCTTTCATGGCTACACCTTC. Protein: CASRGTGGFHGYTF. The V and J genes are TRBV2 and TRBJ1-2; 12 nucleotides line up with TRBD1. Germline-derived CDR1 and CDR2 are SNHLY and FYNNEI. The length of the CDR3 is 14 residues. V dropped 6 bases and J dropped 6; count of bases not matched to a gene: 5.